Each of the 20 T cell receptor beta chains below was sequenced from the same sample in a study of tumor and adjacent non-tumor tissue in lung cancer. The template was RNA from unsorted bulk tissue. Three rounds of nested PCR, following a modified ARM-PCR protocol, produced the TCRbeta library. TCRdb called the multiplex PCR reads again in MiXCR, with one record for every CDR3 protein. The sample contains about 75,000 distinct CDR3 sequences, more than 60% of which appear only once. Sequenced sample: lung tumor tissue. Receptors were obtained from a woman aged 50 to 60 with non-small cell lung cancer.

Notes on this clonotype: This could be a read error, since a much larger clone is one nucleotide away. The chain employs TRBV6-2 or TRBV6-3 and TRBJ2-7, with 8 positions matching TRBD2. The V and J ends lost 0 bases and 2 bases, in that order; junction bases with no gene match: 6. Germline lookup yields CDR1 MNHEY and CDR2 SVGEGT. This CDR3 region has 16 residues. CDR3 DNA: TGTGCCAGCAGTTACTCAAGCGGGAGCCCCCCCTACGAGCAGTACTTC. Protein product: CASSYSSGSPPYEQYF.

A word on this clonotype: A read error may produce the germline difference seen at one junction end. The genes are TRBV6-1 and TRBJ2-2; 8 nucleotides align to TRBD1. This CDR3 comprises 15 residues. Per germline, CDR1 MNHNS and CDR2 SASEGT. This chain's CDR3 is CASSGGQDNTGELLF. DNA of the CDR3: TGTGCCAGCTCTGGGGGACAGGATAACACCGGGGAGCTGTTATTT.

Many counts were recorded for this clonotype. The V call is TRBV11-2, the J call TRBJ2-7, with 7 bases matching TRBD1. CDR1 is SGHAT, CDR2 FQNNGV, per germline. This CDR3 region has 14 residues. V lost 4 bases and J lost 3; bases outside the gene matches: 6. DNA of the CDR3: TGTGCCAGCAGCTATAGACAGGGCTTCTACGAGCAGTACTTC. This codes for CASSYRQGFYEQYF.

This clonotype was observed once. The gene calls are TRBV11-3 and TRBJ2-1, with unresolved D. The CDR3 extends over 9 amino acids. The V gene lost 8 bases and the J gene lost 16 bases, with 12 bases spanning the gap. Per germline, CDR1 SGHNT and CDR2 YENEEA. The CDR3 spells CASYLVHFF. As DNA, the CDR3 is TGTGCCAGCTACTTAGTCCATTTCTTC.

Many counts were recorded for this clonotype. The chain carries TRBV20-1 and TRBJ2-7, with D tentatively TRBD2 (6 bases). Germline V gene sequence: CDR1 DFQATT, CDR2 SNEGSKA (reference sequence). The CDR3 runs to 14 residues. V lost 4 bases and J lost 4, with 17 bases in between. This chain's CDR3 is CSANFGGIEYEQYF. The DNA for the CDR3 is TGCAGTGCTAATTTCGGCGGGATCGAGTACGAGCAGTACTTC.

Of note for this clonotype: Sequence at one end of the junction differs from germline and may be a read error. The genes are TRBV6-1 and TRBJ2-5; weak D call: TRBD1 (5 bases). From germline, CDR1 is MNHNS and CDR2 SASEGT. The CDR3 is 13 residues long. CDR3 sequence (DNA): TGTACCAGCAGGGAAGGTAACCAAGAGGCCCAGTACTTC. Translated, it gives CTSREGNQEAQYF.

Concerning this clonotype: A much larger clonotype is one base distant, so this may be a read error. Lacking the conserved final phenylalanine or tryptophan, this CDR3 likely reflects a read error. The rearrangement links TRBV20-1 to TRBJ1-5; D might be TRBD1 (5 bases). From germline, CDR1 is DFQATT and CDR2 SNEGSKA (reference sequence). V was trimmed by 2 bases and J by 0 bases, leaving 17 bases between them. The length of the CDR3 is 17 residues. CDR3 loop: CSARRTGRGYSNQPQHS. CDR3 coding DNA: TGCAGTGCTAGACGCACGGGGCGAGGGTATAGCAATCAGCCCCAGCATTCT.

This clonotype was seen only once. For the CDR3, the DNA is TGTGCCACCCACAGGGAACGCCGTGGCTACACCTTC. It is translated as CATHRERRGYTF. The chain recombines TRBV12-3 or TRBV12-4 with TRBJ1-2; possible D gene TRBD1, 6 bases. CDR3 length: 12 residues. V lost 10 bases to trimming and J lost 7 bases, with 16 bases between them.

This clonotype was counted a few times. This clone may be a read error of a much larger clone one base away. This chain connects TRBV5-4 to TRBJ2-3; D possibly uses TRBD1 or TRBD2 (6 bases each). Germline loops: CDR1 SGHNT, CDR2 YYREEE (reference sequence). This CDR3 comprises 17 residues. CDR3 protein: CTSSSYFPGDSTDTQYF. For the CDR3, the DNA is TGTACCAGCAGCTCATATTTCCCAGGGGACTCCACAGATACGCAGTATTTT.

With regard to this clonotype: A much more abundant neighbour one base away suggests this may be a read error. The V call is TRBV20-1, the J call TRBJ2-3; 7 bases align to TRBD2. CDR1 and CDR2 from the germline V gene are DFQATT and SNEGSKA (reference sequence). The CDR3 is made up of 15 amino acids. The CDR3 bases are TGCAGAGCTACCCCCCTAGATCGGATGGGGGGGACGCAGTATTTT. This translates into CRATPLDRMGGTQYF.

Details on this clonotype: One end of the junction is discordant with germline, which a read error may explain. The V and J genes are TRBV11-2 and TRBJ2-1; TRBD2 agrees at 9 bases. Germline CDR1 is SGHAT and CDR2 is FQNNGV. This CDR3 is 15 amino acids long. The CDR3 nucleotides are TGTGCCAGCAGCGTAGAATCTAGCGGGAATGATGAGCAATTCTTC. The encoded protein is CASSVESSGNDEQFF.

This clonotype appeared a single time. One base away lies a much larger clone, so this may be a sequencing read error. This rearrangement joins TRBV20-1 to TRBJ1-2; D remains ambiguous. The CDR3 sequence is 13 residues long. Germline loops: CDR1 DFQATT, CDR2 SNEGSKA (reference sequence). CDR3 nucleotides: TGCAGTGATAGAGATTCTAAAGCGTGGGGCTACACCTTC. Its translation: CSDRDSKAWGYTF.

Notes on this clonotype: The CDR3 carries no conserved terminal phenylalanine or tryptophan, so it likely arises from a read error. The DNA is left out, because the CDR3 cannot be placed on it with certainty; the CDR3 is given as TCRdb lists it. The rearrangement uses TRBV9 and TRBJ2-7; the DNA was not compared with TRBD1, the D call given in the table. Looked up from germline, CDR1 is SGDLS and CDR2 is YYNGEE. The CDR3 has 14 amino acids, counting both end residues. The CDR3 protein is CASSVRRDDYEQYL.

Note on this clonotype: One end of the junction does not line up with germline, which may come from a read error. The chain uses TRBV5-4 and TRBJ1-2; 7 bases align to TRBD1. Germline CDR1 is SGHNT and CDR2 is YYREEE (reference sequence). The CDR3 covers 14 residues. The CDR3 DNA reads as TGTGCCAGCACCTTGTGGGACAGACGGGATGGCCACACCTTC. Translated: CASTLWDRRDGHTF.

This clonotype was seen a single time. At one boundary the junction diverges from the germline segment, which might be a read error. CDR3 region: CASSLSEIGHEQYF. The CDR3 DNA reads as TGTGCCAGCAGCCTTAGTGAGATAGGCCACGAGCAATACTTC. V and J are TRBV11-3 and TRBJ2-7; no firm D call. The germline V gene has CDR1 SGHNT and CDR2 YENEEA. The CDR3 runs 14 residues. The whole variable domain, filled in from reference TRBV11-3 and TRBJ2-7, reads EAGVVQSPRYKIIEKKQPVAFWCNPISGHNTLYWYLQNLGQGPELLIRYENEEAVDDSQLPKDRFSAERLKGVDSTLKIQPAELGDSAVYLCASSLSEIGHEQYFGPGTRLTVT.

The chain employs TRBV11-1 and TRBJ2-7; 9 nucleotides match TRBD1. The trim removed 7 bases at V and 8 bases at J, leaving 15 bases unmatched. In germline, CDR1 is SGHAT, CDR2 FQDESV (reference sequence). The CDR3 consists of 15 residues. The CDR3 nucleotides are TGTGCCAGCATCCGGACAGGGGCGGCCTCATACAAGCAGTACTTC. Translated: CASIRTGAASYKQYF.

Points on this clonotype: One end of the junction does not line up with germline, which may come from a read error. The chain links TRBV6-6 to TRBJ2-7; 9 bases match TRBD2. The CDR3 is made up of 17 amino acids. CDR1 and CDR2 from the germline V gene are MNHNY and SVGAGI (reference sequence). In nucleotides, the CDR3 is TGTGCCAGCAGTTGCCCGTTCCAAGCGGGAGGTGATTACGAGCAATACTTC. This encodes CASSCPFQAGGDYEQYF.

The rearrangement links TRBV29-1 to TRBJ2-2; D is possibly TRBD1 or TRBD2 (5 bases each). Germline CDR1 and CDR2: SQVTM and ANQGSEA. The CDR3 runs to 14 residues. This chain's CDR3 is CTVLSGTSMGELFF. CDR3 in DNA: TGCACCGTACTTTCCGGGACGTCTATGGGGGAGCTGTTTTTT.

A note on this clonotype: A read error may explain this, as a much larger clone is one base away. This chain links TRBV7-9 with TRBJ2-5; D possibly corresponds to TRBD1 (5 bases). This CDR3 has 14 residues. Per germline, CDR1 SEHNR and CDR2 FQNEAQ (reference sequence). With 7 bases removed from V and 6 bases from J, the gap between germline ends came to 18 bases. In DNA form, the CDR3 reads TGTGCCAGCATCCTTCAGGGCTTCGGGCAGACCCAGTACTTC. Protein: CASILQGFGQTQYF. Combining the CDR3 with reference TRBV7-9 and TRBJ2-5 gives the whole variable domain DTGVSQNPRHKITKRGQNVTFRCDPISEHNRLYWYRQTLGQGPEFLTYFQNEAQLEKSRLLSDRFSAERPKGSFSTLEIQRTEQGDSAMYLCASILQGFGQTQYFGPGTRLLVL.

Of note for this clonotype: Compared with germline, one end of the junction differs, possibly owing to a read error. The rearrangement joins TRBV7-8 to TRBJ1-1, with a weak D call TRBD1 (5 bases). The CDR3 has 14 residues. The germline V gene has CDR1 SGHVS and CDR2 FQNEAQ. CDR3 protein: CASTLQASSAEAFF. As DNA, the CDR3 is TGTGCCAGCACCTTACAGGCCTCTAGCGCTGAAGCTTTCTTT.